The following is a TCR beta chain sequence with its context. Its antigen is as yet unknown. The investigators amplified TCR beta CDR3 regions from RNA transcripts. First-round RT-PCR of the TCR CDR3 relied on the HTBI primer set. Using its own MiXCR run on the multiplex PCR reads, TCRdb lists one record per CDR3 protein. The sample gives around 540,000 distinct CDR3 sequences, roughly a sixth of which show up once; 25% to 35% is in the top ten. This specimen comes from a study of T cells in Graves' hyperthyroidism and ophthalmopathy. Study-wide background: Before treatment of any kind, peripheral blood was taken at initial diagnosis.

Pregnant or lactating patients were excluded, as were those with uncontrolled infection or other autoimmune disease. Whole-study results and caveats: By a 13 V-J model, ophthalmopathy was set apart from stable hyperthyroidism. The majority of expanded thyroid clonotypes above 0.001 also appeared in blood.

Germline loops: CDR1 MDHEN, CDR2 SYDVKM. CDR3 length: 14 amino acids. Trimming took off 7 bases at V and 3 bases at J, with 12 bases between the two ends. The sequenced sample was blood. The sequence was obtained from a woman aged 25 to 39 with Graves' ophthalmopathy. This sequence joins TRBV28 and TRBJ2-2; TRBD1 might be the D (5 bases). CDR3 region: CASKPQGDTGELFF. The CDR3, as DNA: TGTGCCAGCAAACCCCAAGGGGACACCGGGGAGCTGTTTTTT.